Listed below are T cell receptor beta chains from one sample, sequenced in a study of shared clonotypes between healthy human individuals. Libraries were prepared by immunoSEQ multiplex PCR; TCRdb keeps only in-frame clonotypes and omits some of them. The data hold around 450,000 clones, with 79% observed a single time. Sequencing was done on a sample of PBMCs. The receptor set was obtained from a middle-aged woman in good health. Some clones in this sample may be carry-over from other donors' samples. Each CDR3 is given with its conserved first and last residue. D genes are given only for firm matches. Size values are once, few and many counts, or a class for expanded clones, and some rows have none.

j_call	d_call	clone_size	v_call	cdr3_nt	cdr3_aa
TRBJ2-1	TRBD2	-	TRBV6-6	TGTGCCAGCAGCGCAACTAGCGGAAATTACAATGAGCAGTTCTTC	CASSATSGNYNEQFF
TRBJ1-2	-	-	TRBV5-8	TGTGCCAGCAGCTTGGAGGAGAAGAGGGGCTACACCTTC	CASSLEEKRGYTF
TRBJ2-1	TRBD2	-	TRBV5-4	TGTGCCAGCAGCGGACTAGCGGGTAACTACAATGAGCAGTTCTTC	CASSGLAGNYNEQFF
TRBJ1-2	-	-	TRBV21-1	TGTGCCAGCAGCAAAGCTAAGGGCCGTTTCGGGTGGGGCTACACCTTC	CASSKAKGRFGWGYTF
TRBJ2-7	TRBD2	-	TRBV28	TGTGCCAGCATCCCCGGGACTAGCGCTTGGGAGCAGTACTTC	CASIPGTSAWEQYF
TRBJ2-6	-	-	TRBV7-9	TGTGCCAGCAGTGCGACAGCCTCTGGGGCCAACGTCCTGACTTTC	CASSATASGANVLTF
TRBJ2-5	-	-	TRBV29-1	TGCAGCGGGGCTCGCGGCCAAGAGACCCAGTACTTC	CSGARGQETQYF
TRBJ2-1	-	-	TRBV27	TGTGCCAGCAGTTTATTCGCCTACAATGAGCAGTTCTTC	CASSLFAYNEQFF
TRBJ1-5	-	-	TRBV6-6	TGTGCCAGCAGTTCCCAGCTGAGTGGCGCCCAGCATTTT	CASSSQLSGAQHF
TRBJ2-2	-	-	TRBV4-3	TGCGCCAGCAGCCCTGGAGAGAGTCACACCGGGGAGCTGTTTTTT	CASSPGESHTGELFF
TRBJ2-7	TRBD2	-	TRBV27	TGTGCCAGCAGCCCTTCGACTAGCGGCTCCTACGAGCAGTACTTC	CASSPSTSGSYEQYF
TRBJ2-1	TRBD2	-	TRBV5-1	TGCGCCAGCAGGCCCCCGGGACTAGCGGGAGTAGAGCAGTTCTTC	CASRPPGLAGVEQFF
TRBJ2-1	-	-	TRBV30	TGTGCCTGGAGTTCGTGGACAGACTCGGGGAATGAGCAGTTCTTC	CAWSSWTDSGNEQFF
TRBJ2-1	TRBD1	-	TRBV9	TGTGCCAGCAGCACACAGGGGGTCGCCTACAATGAGCAGTTCTTC	CASSTQGVAYNEQFF
TRBJ1-1	TRBD1	-	TRBV7-2	TGTGCCAGCAGCCCTAGGGGACAGGGGAGGCGTACTGAAGCTTTCTTT	CASSPRGQGRRTEAFF
TRBJ1-3	-	-	TRBV4-2	TGTGCCAGCAGCCAAGAAGCAGGCTCTGGAAACACCATATATTTT	CASSQEAGSGNTIYF
TRBJ1-6	-	-	TRBV6-1	TGTGCCAGCCTGCCTCTGAGGGCGGGAAATTCACCCCTCCACTTT	CASLPLRAGNSPLHF
TRBJ2-5	-	few	TRBV2	TGTGCCAGCAGGTACCAAGAGACCCAGTACTTC	CASRYQETQYF
TRBJ1-1	TRBD1	-	TRBV7-2	TGTGCCAGCAGCCTGGACAGGGGCTTCTTTGAAGCTTTCTTT	CASSLDRGFFEAFF
TRBJ2-1	-	few	TRBV4-1	TGCGCCAGCAGCCAAGGATATTACGGAGAGCAGTTCTTC	CASSQGYYGEQFF
TRBJ2-7	TRBD2	-	TRBV19	TGTGCCAGTAGTACGACAGCGGGAGGGGTCCACGAGCAGTACTTC	CASSTTAGGVHEQYF
TRBJ2-7	-	-	TRBV6-6	TGTGCCAGCAGTTACCGGGACGGTCCCTACGAGCAGTACTTC	CASSYRDGPYEQYF
TRBJ2-3	-	-	TRBV7-3	TGTGCCAGCAGCAAAGGTGAAGGGAGCACAGATACGCAGTATTTT	CASSKGEGSTDTQYF
TRBJ1-1	TRBD1	-	TRBV5-1	TGCGCCAGCAGCTCTGGAGGGACAGGGAACACTGAAGCTTTCTTT	CASSSGGTGNTEAFF
TRBJ1-3	-	-	TRBV11-2	TGTGCCAGCAGCTGGGTCGGGGAGCACTCTGGAAACACCATATATTTT	CASSWVGEHSGNTIYF
TRBJ2-5	-	-	TRBV7-9	TGTGCCAGCAGCCGAGGTTGGGGGGAGACCCAGTACTTC	CASSRGWGETQYF
TRBJ2-1	TRBD2	-	TRBV11-2	TGTGCCAGCCGTCCCGCGGGGGGTCGCGGCAATGAGCAGTTCTTC	CASRPAGGRGNEQFF
TRBJ2-7	-	-	TRBV5-1	TGCGCCAGCAGCTTGCGCGACAGAGACTACGAGCAGTACTTC	CASSLRDRDYEQYF
TRBJ1-5	-	few	TRBV16	TGTACCAGCAGCCAATCGGCGAGCAATCAGCCCCAGCATTTT	CTSSQSASNQPQHF
TRBJ2-7	TRBD2	-	TRBV5-6	TGTGCCAGCAGCTCTCCGGGACTAGCCTACGAGCAGTACTTC	CASSSPGLAYEQYF
TRBJ2-1	-	-	TRBV18	TGTGCCAGCTCACCACCTCAGGGGTCCTACAATGAGCAGTTCTTC	CASSPPQGSYNEQFF
TRBJ2-1	TRBD2	-	TRBV11-2	TGTGCCAGCAGCTTCCTTCCCGGGACTAGCGGTTCCTCCTACAATGAGCAGTTCTTC	CASSFLPGTSGSSYNEQFF
TRBJ2-2	-	-	TRBV11-2	TGTGCCAGCAGCCGTCCCGGGACGGGCGTCACCGGGGAGCTGTTTTTT	CASSRPGTGVTGELFF
TRBJ1-4	TRBD1	few	TRBV27	TGTGCCAGCACCTTATCGGGACAGGGATTCACTAATGAAAAACTGTTTTTT	CASTLSGQGFTNEKLFF
TRBJ2-3	-	-	TRBV11-2	TGTGCCAGCAGCTTAGATCTGGCCAGGGGGGCAGATACGCAGTATTTT	CASSLDLARGADTQYF
TRBJ2-3	-	-	TRBV6-5	TGTGCCAGCAGTTACTCGGGCCCACGAAATACGCAGTATTTT	CASSYSGPRNTQYF
TRBJ1-2	-	-	TRBV28	TGTGCCAGCAGTTTTAGGCAGGCCGCACTCTATGGCTACACCTTC	CASSFRQAALYGYTF